This T cell receptor (beta chain) was sequenced in a study of blood T cell repertoires in COVID-19. Looking at the study overall: Acute-phase and convalescent COVID-19 samples originated in the United States, Italy and Spain. PBMCs, B-cell-depleted T cells, or T cells were the source of the cDNA or gDNA that made up the material.

Under the authors' procedure: Reference gene primer amplification gave estimated nucleated cell counts. TCRdb's copy holds only in-frame clones and misses some; the assay was immunoSEQ multiplex PCR. That table gives V, J and clone size, and the DNA gave D and trimming. The sample yields about 180,000 clones, 65% to 90% seen once. V lost 7 bases and J lost 6, with 3 bases in between. The CDR3 sequence is 9 residues long. CDR1 and CDR2 from the germline V gene are SNHLY and FYNNEI. Sample: peripheral blood. The V call is TRBV2, the J call TRBJ1-1, with D hard to call. This clonotype was sampled from a man aged 45 to 65 with active or convalescent COVID-19. CDR3 in amino acids: CASTPEAFF. In nucleotides, the CDR3 is TGTGCCAGCACTCCTGAAGCTTTCTTT. The full variable domain, completed using reference TRBV2 and TRBJ1-1, is EPEVTQTPSHQVTQMGQEVILRCVPISNHLYFYWYRQILGQKVEFLVSFYNNEISEKSEIFDDQFSVERPDGSNFTLKIRSTKLEDSAMYFCASTPEAFFGQGTRLTVV.